These 19 T cell receptor beta chains were all obtained from the same sample, sequenced in a study of control samples from healthy donors and cancer patients. This table comes from immunoSEQ multiplex PCR, and its TCRdb copy is limited to in-frame clones, with some not included. Here the sample spans around 68,000 clones, roughly 80% being singletons. Sequenced input: blood. All receptors derive from a man aged 50 to 60 in good health.

The V gene is TRBV5-1, the J gene TRBJ2-3, with TRBD2 matching 8 bases. The length of the CDR3 is 17 residues. J gave up 1 base and V 7 bases, and 14 bases lay outside the gene matches. The V gene's germline CDR1 is SGHRS and CDR2 YFSETQ. The CDR3: CASRPRAGEARTDTQYF. DNA for the CDR3: TGCGCCAGCCGACCCCGAGCGGGGGAGGCGCGCACAGATACGCAGTATTTT. The full variable domain, with the rest looked up from reference TRBV5-1 and TRBJ2-3, is KAGVTQTPRYLIKTRGQQVTLSCSPISGHRSVSWYQQTPGQGLQFLFEYFSETQRNKGNFPGRFSGRQFSNSRSEMNVSTLELGDSALYLCASRPRAGEARTDTQYFGPGTRLTVL.

This clone was seen only a few times. This chain connects TRBV19 to TRBJ1-1; D gene uncertain. Trimming cost V 5 bases and J 4 bases, with 14 bases left between them. This CDR3 spans 14 amino acids. CDR1 is LNHDA and CDR2 is SQIVND in the germline V gene (reference sequence). The CDR3 here is CASSASVSSTEAFF. In DNA, the CDR3 is TGTGCCAGTAGTGCCTCGGTTAGTAGCACTGAAGCTTTCTTT. The full variable domain, with the rest looked up from reference TRBV19 and TRBJ1-1, is DGGITQSPKYLFRKEGQNVTLSCEQNLNHDAMYWYRQDPGQGLRLIYYSQIVNDFQKGDIAEGYSVSREKKESFPLTVTSAQKNPTAFYLCASSASVSSTEAFFGQGTRLTVV.

The genes are TRBV10-3 and TRBJ1-4, with D perhaps matching TRBD1 (5 bases). The CDR3 contains 14 residues. Trimming took off 10 bases at V and 8 bases at J, with 20 bases between the two ends. Germline-derived CDR1 and CDR2 are ENHRY and SYGVKD. The chain's CDR3 is CATNFGAPGEKLFF. Written as DNA, the CDR3 is TGTGCCACCAACTTCGGGGCCCCGGGGGAAAAACTGTTTTTT.

V is TRBV12-3 or TRBV12-4 and J is TRBJ1-5, with D hard to call. Trimming left V 0 bases short and J 3 bases short, with 0 bases between. The CDR3 has 12 amino acids. CDR3 nucleotide sequence: TGTGCCAGCAGTTTAGCCAATCAGCCCCAGCATTTT. Its protein product is CASSLANQPQHF.

The rearrangement links TRBV19 to TRBJ2-1; 10 bases line up with TRBD2. The CDR3 runs 14 residues. Germline loops: CDR1 LNHDA, CDR2 SQIVND (reference sequence). V lost 5 bases to trimming and J lost 8 bases; unmatched junction nucleotides: 6. CDR3 sequence: CASSPAGGPDEQFF. The CDR3 nucleotides read TGTGCCAGTAGTCCAGCGGGAGGGCCCGATGAGCAGTTCTTC.

The chain employs TRBV6-2 or TRBV6-3 and TRBJ2-7; D gene ambiguous. Trimming took off 2 bases at V and 0 bases at J, with 14 bases between the two ends. Germline values: CDR1 MNHEY, CDR2 SVGEGT. The CDR3 is made up of 16 amino acids. As DNA, the CDR3 is TGTGCCAGCAGTTACATCGGCAGCCCCAGCTCCTACGAGCAGTACTTC. It codes for CASSYIGSPSSYEQYF.

The chain carries TRBV13 and TRBJ2-1; 7 nucleotides line up with TRBD1. CDR1 is PRHDT, CDR2 FYEKMQ, per germline (reference sequence). V lost 0 bases, J lost 1 base, and 6 bases stayed unmatched. This CDR3 is built from 17 residues. The DNA for the CDR3 is TGTGCCAGCAGCTTAGGATCGGGACAGTTTTCCTACAATGAGCAGTTCTTC. Its translation is CASSLGSGQFSYNEQFF.

The chain's CDR3 is CSVETGTGGYGYTF. The CDR3 region has the DNA TGCAGCGTTGAGACCGGGACAGGGGGTTATGGCTACACCTTC. The chain is built from TRBV29-1 and TRBJ1-2; 11 bases agree with TRBD1. CDR1 is SQVTM, CDR2 ANQGSEA, per germline. Unmatched junction bases numbered 5, after V lost 3 bases and J lost 5 bases. The length of the CDR3 is 14 residues.

As regards this clone: Other DNA sequences within the sample encode an identical CDR3. The chain links TRBV4-3 to TRBJ2-2, with TRBD2 identical over 9 bases. The germline CDR1 and CDR2 sequences are LGHNA and YSLEER. The CDR3 contains 17 residues. The V and J ends lost 3 bases and 4 bases, in that order; junction bases with no gene match: 9. The CDR3 coding sequence is TGCGCCAGCAGCCAGGCGCGGGGGGGAAGGGGCACCGGGGAGCTGTTTTTT. It encodes CASSQARGGRGTGELFF.

The genes are TRBV7-6 and TRBJ1-1; TRBD1 might be the D (5 bases). CDR1 is SGHVS and CDR2 is FNYEAQ in the germline V gene. The CDR3 runs to 16 residues. V was cut by 1 base and J by 0 bases, with 12 bases left in between. The CDR3 DNA reads as TGTGCCAGCAGCTTAGTTGCCGGGGCCATGAACACTGAAGCTTTCTTT. Protein product: CASSLVAGAMNTEAFF.

This sequence joins TRBV7-9 and TRBJ1-2; TRBD1 matches 9 bases. Germline V CDR1 and CDR2: SEHNR, FQNEAQ (reference sequence). This CDR3 has 14 amino acids. V trimming: 2 bases; J trimming: 4 bases; junction bases outside the gene matches: 2. CDR3 nucleotides: TGTGCCAGCAGCTTAAGACAGGGGGTCTATGGCTACACCTTC. This codes for CASSLRQGVYGYTF.

J is TRBJ1-5 and V is TRBV7-8; a weak D match, TRBD1 (5 bases). V shed 3 bases and J shed 7 bases, with 10 bases lying between them. The CDR3 loop spans 13 amino acids. The V gene's germline CDR1 is SGHVS and CDR2 FQNEAQ. The CDR3, as DNA: TGTGCCAGCAGCTTCGAGAGGGGACAGCCCCAGCATTTT. As protein: CASSFERGQPQHF.

This chain joins TRBV6-2 or TRBV6-3 and TRBJ2-2; 9 nucleotides line up with TRBD1. V gave up 2 bases and J gave up 2 bases; unmatched junction bases: 9. Germline V gene lookup returns CDR1 MNHEY and CDR2 SVGEGT. The CDR3 has 18 amino acids. The CDR3, as DNA: TGTGCCAGCAGTTACCCGAGCGGGACAGGGATTAACACCGGGGAGCTGTTTTTT. Its protein product is CASSYPSGTGINTGELFF.

This clone occurred once. The chain combines TRBV27 with TRBJ1-3, with TRBD1 as a possible D gene (6 bases). CDR1 and CDR2 (germline): MNHEY, SMNVEV (reference sequence). This CDR3 comprises 13 residues. V lost 4 bases, J lost 3 bases, and 7 bases lay in between. For the CDR3, the DNA is TGTGCCAGCAGTTCACAGGGTGGAAACACCATATATTTT. Translating it yields CASSSQGGNTIYF.

In nucleotides, the CDR3 is TGTGCCAGCAGCTTGGCTACAGGGGGTAGGGAGACCCAGTACTTC. Translated, it gives CASSLATGGRETQYF. V usage is TRBV5-4 and J usage is TRBJ2-5; TRBD1 agrees at 8 bases. The CDR3 has 15 amino acids. Germline V lookup: CDR1 SGHNT, CDR2 YYREEE (reference sequence). The junction had 6 bases not matched to a gene; V was cut back by 0 bases and J by 5 bases.

The chain carries TRBV21-1 and TRBJ2-2; no check of the table's D call, TRBD1, against the DNA was made. TRBV21-1 is recorded as a pseudogene. The CDR3 loop spans 13 amino acids. The CDR3: CAKSDRATGELFF. The CDR3 DNA is TGTGCCAAGTCGGACAGGGCCACCGGGGAGCTGTTTTTT.

This rearrangement joins TRBV11-2 to TRBJ1-1; D is undetermined. Trimming shortened V by 3 bases and J by 0 bases, and 8 bases separated the two germline ends. The CDR3 loop spans 14 amino acids. Germline V gene data show CDR1 as SGHAT and CDR2 as FQNNGV. CDR3 protein: CASSFSYMNTEAFF. The CDR3 DNA follows: TGTGCCAGCAGCTTCTCCTATATGAACACTGAAGCTTTCTTT.

The genes are TRBV7-2 and TRBJ2-7; 9 bases match TRBD1. V lost 4 bases to trimming and J lost 4 bases; unmatched junction nucleotides: 8. From germline, CDR1 is SGHTA and CDR2 FQGNSA. The CDR3 totals 15 residues. As DNA, the CDR3 is TGTGCCAGCAGCTCCGCCGGGACAGGGATATACGAGCAGTACTTC. Encoded protein: CASSSAGTGIYEQYF.

The gene calls are TRBV11-3 and TRBJ2-7; 10 nucleotides agree with TRBD2. Germline V gene data show CDR1 as SGHNT and CDR2 as YENEEA. V was clipped by 5 bases and J by 3 bases; unmatched bases: 10. The CDR3 has 16 residues. CDR3 coding DNA: TGTGCCAGCAGCCCCGACAGGCTAGCGGGAGTCTACGAGCAGTACTTC. This sequence encodes CASSPDRLAGVYEQYF.